This T cell receptor beta chain was captured by sequencing in a study of immune evolution from preneoplasia to lung adenocarcinoma. Each case's diagnosis was confirmed by two pathologists on H&E. This CDR3 is built from 12 residues. Trimming stripped 4 bases from V and 6 bases from J, with 10 bases between. CDR1 and CDR2 (germline): MNHNS, SASEGT. The protocol was immunoSEQ multiplex PCR, while the TCRdb copy is restricted to in-frame clones and leaves out a portion. The sample has 10,000 or so clones, 80% seen once. This clonotype was obtained from a person between 70 and 80 years old with lung adenocarcinoma. Some clones in this sample may be carry-over from other donors' samples. The sequenced sample was FFPE minimally invasive lung adenocarcinoma tissue. This chain connects TRBV6-1 to TRBJ2-7; D possibly corresponds to TRBD2 (6 bases). In nucleotides, the CDR3 is TGTGCCAGCAGTGGGGAGGTGGGCGAGCAGTACTTC. Translated, it gives CASSGEVGEQYF.